This entry lists 23 T cell receptor beta chains sequenced from one sample in a study of blood T cell repertoires in COVID-19. The repertoire was sequenced with immunoSEQ multiplex PCR; TCRdb's copy has only in-frame clones and lacks some. Of about 470,000 clones listed, roughly 90% are singletons. Material: PBMCs or T cells enriched from blood (not recorded which). Source of these receptors: a woman aged 18-35 years who had recovered from COVID-19.

The gene calls are TRBV6-5 and TRBJ1-3, with a tentative D call TRBD1 (6 bases). The CDR3 is 14 amino acids. Germline CDR1 and CDR2: MNHEY and SVGAGI. Trimming pared 6 bases from V and 0 bases from J, leaving 9 bases between. Written as DNA, the CDR3 is TGTGCCAGCAGCCAACAGGGCTCTGGAAACACCATATATTTT. Translated: CASSQQGSGNTIYF.

As to this clone: Other DNA sequences within the sample encode an identical CDR3. J is TRBJ2-7 and V is TRBV27, with 11 bases fitting TRBD1. V was pared by 2 bases and J by 0 bases, with 0 bases of the junction left unmatched. CDR1 is MNHEY and CDR2 is SMNVEV in the germline V gene (reference sequence). There are 15 residues in the CDR3. Here the CDR3 DNA reads TGTGCCAGCAGTTTAGGGACAGGGGGCTCCTACGAGCAGTACTTC. Its translation is CASSLGTGGSYEQYF.

V and J are TRBV4-1 and TRBJ1-3, with D possibly TRBD1 on 5 matching bases. Per germline, CDR1 MGHRA and CDR2 YSYEKL. The CDR3 is 15 amino acids. V lost 0 bases to trimming and J lost 4 bases, with 10 bases between them. Written as DNA, the CDR3 is TGCGCCAGCAGCCAAGAAGGGGCTGGGGGAAACACCATATATTTT. The encoded protein is CASSQEGAGGNTIYF.

The chain carries TRBV11-2 and TRBJ2-7, with D possibly matching TRBD2 (6 bases). Germline assignment: CDR1 SGHAT and CDR2 FQNNGV. This CDR3 is built from 17 residues. Trimming cost V 5 bases and J 0 bases, with 20 bases left between them. The CDR3 protein is CASSPRWAGFNSYEQYF. The CDR3 bases are TGTGCCAGCAGCCCCCGCTGGGCGGGATTTAACTCCTACGAGCAGTACTTC.

CDR3 residues: CASSLGQGASNPTDTQYF. The CDR3 DNA is TGTGCCAGCAGCTTAGGGCAGGGGGCCTCTAACCCCACAGATACGCAGTATTTT. The rearrangement uses TRBV27 and TRBJ2-3; 8 bases are a match to TRBD1. Germline-derived CDR1 and CDR2 are MNHEY and SMNVEV (reference sequence). CDR3 length equals 18 residues. V was clipped by 6 bases and J by 2 bases; unmatched bases: 16.

A few counts support this clone. The chain recombines TRBV7-9 with TRBJ1-2, with 9 nucleotides matching TRBD1. This CDR3 spans 12 amino acids. Germline assignment: CDR1 SEHNR and CDR2 FQNEAQ (reference sequence). Germline trimming cut 4 bases from V and 8 bases from J; bases unmatched to any gene: 2. The CDR3 region is CASSWDREGYTF. The CDR3 DNA reads as TGTGCCAGCAGCTGGGACAGGGAGGGCTACACCTTC.

The chain is built from TRBV4-2 and TRBJ2-3, with D uncertain. V dropped 0 bases and J dropped 5 bases, with 18 bases sitting between them. The CDR3 loop spans 17 amino acids. CDR1 and CDR2 from the germline V gene are LGHNA and YNFKEQ. DNA of the CDR3: TGTGCCAGCAGCCAAGATCGCGGCCTAGGTGAAGTAGATACGCAGTATTTT. Amino acids: CASSQDRGLGEVDTQYF.

The rearrangement uses TRBV28 and TRBJ1-1; D is perhaps TRBD1 (6 bases). The V and J ends lost 8 bases and 4 bases respectively, with 23 bases between them. The CDR3 is 16 amino acids. Germline V lookup: CDR1 MDHEN, CDR2 SYDVKM. DNA for the CDR3: TGTGCCAGCCTACAGGCGGGGGCGGCTCAAGGCACTGAAGCTTTCTTT. Translated: CASLQAGAAQGTEAFF.

The chain combines TRBV19 with TRBJ2-7, with a tentative D call TRBD1 (6 bases). The CDR3 has 14 amino acids. CDR1 is LNHDA, CDR2 SQIVND, per germline (reference sequence). V lost 5 bases and J 2 bases, leaving 13 bases between the germline ends. As DNA, the CDR3 is TGTGCCAGTAGTTCGAATACAGGGACCTACGAGCAGTACTTC. Its translation: CASSSNTGTYEQYF.

The chain couples TRBV4-1 to TRBJ1-5; 8 bases line up with TRBD1. CDR3 length: 16 residues. The trim removed 2 bases at V and 2 bases at J, leaving 5 bases unmatched. Germline V gene sequence: CDR1 MGHRA, CDR2 YSYEKL. The CDR3 sequence: CASSQWTGIGNQPQHF. As DNA, the CDR3 is TGCGCCAGCAGCCAATGGACAGGGATTGGCAATCAGCCCCAGCATTTT.

This chain links TRBV21-1 with TRBJ1-1. TRBV21-1 is deemed a pseudogene. This CDR3 has 16 amino acids. The CDR3, as DNA: TGTGCCAGCAGCTCTCGATTTACGGGTAGCGACACTGAAGCTTTCTTT. Residues: CASSSRFTGSDTEAFF.

This chain links TRBV28 with TRBJ1-5, with 10 bases lining up with TRBD1. This CDR3 has 15 residues. The J segment lost 5 bases and the V segment lost 3 bases, leaving 4 bases of the junction unmatched. Germline lookup yields CDR1 MDHEN and CDR2 SYDVKM. The CDR3 here is CASSFQTGGDQPQHF. In DNA, the CDR3 is TGTGCCAGCAGTTTCCAGACAGGGGGCGATCAGCCCCAGCATTTT.

With regard to this clone: One junction end disagrees with the germline gene, perhaps due to a read error. The genes are TRBV18 and TRBJ2-5, with TRBD1 matching 7 bases. Germline V gene data show CDR1 as KGHSH and CDR2 as LQKENI. This CDR3 has 20 amino acids. CDR3 region: CATSPQSVKAAGTAQETQYF. CDR3 coding DNA: TGTGCCACCTCACCACAATCGGTTAAGGCCGCTGGGACAGCTCAAGAGACCCAGTACTTC.

The CDR3 DNA follows: TGTGCCTGGAGTCAGACTGAGACAGGGGGCCTTGGTTTGAACACTGAAGCTTTCTTT. This gives the protein CAWSQTETGGLGLNTEAFF. V gene TRBV30 combines with J gene TRBJ1-1; 10 bases line up with TRBD1. Germline V gene sequence: CDR1 GTSNPN, CDR2 SVGIG (reference sequence). Trimming cost V 2 bases and J 0 bases; bases outside gene matches: 15. This CDR3 is built from 19 residues.

This chain connects TRBV6-5 to TRBJ1-5, with D maybe TRBD1 (5 bases). V lost 6 bases and J 5 bases, leaving 14 bases between the germline ends. The germline gives CDR1 MNHEY, CDR2 SVGAGI. There are 14 residues in the CDR3. The CDR3 DNA reads as TGTGCCAGCAGCCCCTCGGGGGGTGATCAGCCCCAGCATTTT. The encoded protein is CASSPSGGDQPQHF.

This clone appeared a single time. The chain recombines TRBV10-3 with TRBJ2-1, with 7 bases identical to TRBD1. CDR1 is ENHRY, CDR2 SYGVKD, per germline. V lost 8 bases, J lost 9 bases, and 7 bases stayed unmatched. The CDR3 is 12 residues long. CDR3 amino acids: CAIGEGAGEQFF. CDR3 bases: TGTGCCATCGGAGAGGGGGCCGGTGAGCAGTTCTTC.

The V call is TRBV19, the J call TRBJ2-3; D is uncertain. This CDR3 spans 14 amino acids. CDR1 is LNHDA, CDR2 SQIVND, per germline (reference sequence). V lost 4 bases, J lost 6 bases, and 14 bases lay in between. The CDR3 protein is CASSTPGSSDTQYF. Here the CDR3 DNA reads TGTGCCAGTAGTACCCCCGGGTCCTCCGATACGCAGTATTTT.

The chain links TRBV28 to TRBJ1-1; 9 bases match TRBD1. The CDR3 is 14 amino acids. J gave up 6 bases and V 5 bases, and 7 bases lay outside the gene matches. CDR1 is MDHEN, CDR2 SYDVKM, per germline. CDR3 coding DNA: TGTGCCAGCAGTCTACAGGGGGCCTCCGCTGAAGCTTTCTTT. Its translation: CASSLQGASAEAFF.

The rearrangement uses TRBV15 and TRBJ1-4, with D hard to call. Germline loops: CDR1 LNHNV, CDR2 YYDKDF (reference sequence). CDR3 length equals 16 residues. V lost 0 bases and J 7 bases, leaving 15 bases between the germline ends. In nucleotides, the CDR3 is TGTGCCACCAGCAGAGATGTCAGGAGGGAGGTTGAAAAACTGTTTTTT. Translation gives CATSRDVRREVEKLFF. Full variable domain (remainder filled in from reference TRBV15 and TRBJ1-4): DAMVIQNPRYQVTQFGKPVTLSCSQTLNHNVMYWYQQKSSQAPKLLFHYYDKDFNNEADTPDNFQSRRPNTSFCFLDIRSPGLGDTAMYLCATSRDVRREVEKLFFGSGTQLSVL.

J is TRBJ2-7 and V is TRBV27, with 8 bases fitting TRBD1. The CDR3 has 15 amino acids. With 8 bases clipped from V and 2 bases from J, the junction kept 11 bases outside the gene matches. CDR1 MNHEY and CDR2 SMNVEV come from the germline V gene (reference sequence). The CDR3 loop is CASRYLYRGTYEQYF. CDR3 bases: TGTGCCAGCCGTTATCTATACAGGGGGACCTACGAGCAGTACTTC.

This chain connects TRBV5-1 to TRBJ1-1; 9 nucleotides match TRBD1. The CDR3 sequence is 14 residues long. With 0 bases clipped from V and 6 bases from J, the junction kept 3 bases outside the gene matches. Germline V gene sequence: CDR1 SGHRS, CDR2 YFSETQ. CDR3 coding DNA: TGCGCCAGCAGCTTGGCCACAGGGGGCTCTGAAGCTTTCTTT. Its translation: CASSLATGGSEAFF.

The chain recombines TRBV5-1 with TRBJ1-2, with 7 bases matching TRBD1. Germline-derived CDR1 and CDR2 are SGHRS and YFSETQ. V was pared by 7 bases and J by 0 bases, with 15 bases of the junction left unmatched. The CDR3 length is 17 residues. The CDR3 nucleotides are TGCGCCAGCCAACAGGGGACCCATTTCCTCCCTAACTATGGCTACACCTTC. This sequence encodes CASQQGTHFLPNYGYTF.

This clone was picked up one time. This chain connects TRBV4-1 to TRBJ2-1; 10 positions agree with TRBD2. Germline V gives CDR1 MGHRA, CDR2 YSYEKL. The CDR3 is 14 residues long. V trimming: 6 bases; J trimming: 12 bases; junction bases outside the gene matches: 11. The CDR3 reads CASSPGLAQDGQFF. The CDR3 region has the DNA TGCGCCAGCAGTCCGGGACTAGCGCAAGACGGGCAGTTCTTC.